This TCR beta chain stems from a study of blood T cell repertoires in COVID-19 (dated by TCRdb to 2020 to 2021). Context from the whole study: Samples covering the acute and convalescent phases of COVID-19 were provided by collaborators in the United States, Italy and Spain. Where HLA class I and class II types were available, the types were taken from metadata supplied by the sample provider, not from assay-based typing. The samples were drawn from two sources: the first 160 participants of the ongoing ImmuneRACE study, and fewer than 1,500 subjects contributed by 6 global collaborators. The prospective study material was composed of cDNA or gDNA derived from T cells, B-cell-depleted T cells, or PBMCs. The repertoires were made available in a free public database intended to serve as a resource for research on the immune response to SARS-CoV-2. Sample metadata almost always included a de-identified subject ID, COVID-19 status, age in years and sex. Subjects who had been exposed to COVID-19, were actively infected with it, or had recovered from it provided the deeply sampled blood TCRbeta repertoires that made up the dataset.

Comments on this clone: The specificity of this receptor is unknown. Base quality data are lacking; no much larger clone is found one base away.

In the prospective study, participants were roughly 18 to 100 years old, resided in about 25 geographic areas of the United States, and were enrolled through a virtual design. In the prospective study, cohorts were assigned on the basis of participant-reported clinical history obtained from a screening survey and a study questionnaire. Recovered participants in ImmuneRACE Cohort 3 were defined by two consecutive negative NP/OP PCR tests, clearance by a healthcare professional, or resolution of symptoms. In the prospective study, whole blood, serum and a nasopharyngeal or oropharyngeal swab were collected from each participant by mobile phlebotomists. Participants in the prospective study had the option to provide additional blood draws and questionnaires over a roughly 2-month period. Before DNA extraction, blood samples from the prospective study were shipped at room temperature or frozen. TCRbeta CDR3 regions were amplified from genomic DNA using the immunoSEQ Assay, a bias-controlled multiplex PCR. In the original analysis: The number of nucleated cells in each sample was estimated by amplification of reference gene primers within the assay. To quantify the absolute abundance of each unique TCRbeta CDR3 rearrangement, sequence reads were collapsed and filtered. For each sample, productive Simpson clonality was calculated as the square root of Simpson's diversity index over productive rearrangements. In its TCRdb copy, this immuneACCESS table keeps in-frame sequences only and misses some clones. Where compared with another copy, unresolved V genes explain less than half of these, and the others have no known cause. V and J calls and clone size are those listed in that table; D and trimming were worked out from the DNA. This sample gives a few hundred thousand clones in total; approximately 85% of them show up just once. The top ten clones comprise approximately 1% of the sample.

Counted from cysteine to phenylalanine, this CDR3 has 13 amino acids. The retained sequence is limited to the CDR3, 39 bases, with the frame set at the first base. V and J lose 2 bases and 7 bases, and a span of 11 bases separates them. CDR1 and CDR2 are drawn from the germline V gene: SGHTA, FQGTGA. Study-wide findings and limitations: The quantity of clinical and demographic metadata differed by source and by participant and was supplied without curation.

The receptor comes from a woman aged 25-40 years who had recovered from COVID-19. The sample consisted of PBMCs or T cells enriched from blood (not recorded which). This sequence uses TRBV7-3 and TRBJ2-5; a weak D assignment points to TRBD2 (5 bases agree). CDR3 region: CASSLQQEGTQYF. The bases are TGTGCCAGCAGCTTACAACAAGAGGGGACCCAGTACTTC.